These 32 T cell receptor beta chains originate from one sample sequenced in a study of radiation and T cells in renal cell carcinoma. Some clones are missing from TCRdb's copy, which holds only in-frame ones; the method was immunoSEQ multiplex PCR. The top ten hold roughly 10% of the sample, which has fewer than 200,000 clones, approximately 90% seen once. The time point: blood 4 weeks post-SBRT, at nephrectomy. Treatment described: 15 Gy SBRT to primary tumor, nephrectomy 4 weeks later. Sequences were derived from blood, sampled from a patient whose treatment included radiotherapy and nephrectomy. The receptors here all came from a woman between 50 and 59 years old with renal cell carcinoma.

This clone was recorded only once. The chain employs TRBV7-9 and TRBJ1-4; no definite D call. Trimming took 5 bases from V and 8 from J, leaving 18 bases between them. Germline V lookup: CDR1 SEHNR, CDR2 FQNEAQ (reference sequence). The CDR3 has 15 amino acids. The CDR3 protein is CASSPRGWSEEKLFF. In DNA form, the CDR3 reads TGTGCCAGCAGCCCTAGAGGGTGGTCTGAGGAAAAACTGTTTTTT.

This chain joins TRBV7-3 and TRBJ2-5; 8 nucleotides align to TRBD2. The CDR3 sequence is 17 residues long. V dropped 5 bases and J dropped 1; count of bases not matched to a gene: 12. Germline values: CDR1 SGHTA, CDR2 FQGTGA. The DNA for the CDR3 is TGTGCCAGCAGCCCCTGGGGGGCTAGCGGGCTCCAAGAGACCCAGTACTTC. This translates into CASSPWGASGLQETQYF.

V is TRBV18 and J is TRBJ1-2, with D uncertain. The germline V and J ends were trimmed by 6 bases and 13 bases, with 27 bases remaining between them. Germline CDR1 and CDR2: KGHSH and LQKENI. The CDR3 loop spans 15 amino acids. The CDR3 reads CASSPREGRSKGITF. The CDR3 DNA follows: TGTGCCAGCTCCCCTCGAGAGGGCAGGTCGAAAGGAATCACCTTC.

V gene TRBV10-3 combines with J gene TRBJ1-3, with 7 bases identical to TRBD1. This CDR3 comprises 16 residues. Trimming cost V 2 bases and J 1 base; bases outside gene matches: 5. Germline CDR1 is ENHRY and CDR2 is SYGVKD. The CDR3, as DNA: TGTGCCATCAGTGAGGGGGACAGAGGGTCTGGAAACACCATATATTTT. Protein sequence: CAISEGDRGSGNTIYF.

The count of this clone is one. V gene TRBV6-1 combines with J gene TRBJ1-3, with D unclear. Germline lookup yields CDR1 MNHNS and CDR2 SASEGT. The CDR3 consists of 17 residues. With 2 bases removed from V and 1 base from J, the gap between germline ends came to 15 bases. CDR3 loop: CASSEPNSVRSGNTIYF. For the CDR3, the DNA is TGTGCCAGCAGTGAACCTAACAGTGTAAGATCTGGAAACACCATATATTTT.

The chain combines TRBV12-5 with TRBJ2-7, with 9 bases that match TRBD1. CDR3 size: 14 residues. CDR1 is LGHNT and CDR2 is FRNRAP in the germline V gene. The ends lost 9 bases at V and 5 bases at J; junction bases unmatched: 11. CDR3 sequence reads: CASGLQGASDEQYF. CDR3 nucleotides: TGTGCTAGCGGCCTACAGGGGGCAAGTGACGAGCAGTACTTC.

The rearrangement uses TRBV19 and TRBJ2-2, with D unresolved. The CDR3 contains 15 residues. Trimming left V 1 base short and J 7 bases short, with 13 bases between. The germline gives CDR1 LNHDA, CDR2 SQIVND (reference sequence). The CDR3 bases are TGTGCCAGTAGTATAGGGGCCTCGCTTTTCGGGGAGCTGTTTTTT. Residues: CASSIGASLFGELFF.

The genes are TRBV5-1 and TRBJ1-1, with TRBD1 matching over 7 bases. The CDR3 covers 15 residues. The junction had 8 bases not matched to a gene; V was cut back by 6 bases and J by 0 bases. Germline CDR1 reads SGHRS; CDR2 reads YFSETQ. CDR3: CASTLQGRLNTEAFF. The DNA for the CDR3 is TGCGCCAGCACCTTACAGGGGCGCCTGAACACTGAAGCTTTCTTT.

V is TRBV7-3 and J is TRBJ1-4; no definite D call. The CDR3 runs to 16 residues. Trimming cost V 2 bases and J 7 bases, with 17 bases left between them. The germline CDR1 and CDR2 sequences are SGHTA and FQGTGA. The CDR3 region is CASSLCPGRVGEKLFF. CDR3 coding DNA: TGTGCCAGCAGCTTATGTCCAGGCCGGGTCGGTGAAAAACTGTTTTTT. Full variable domain (remainder filled in from reference TRBV7-3 and TRBJ1-4): GAGVSQTPSNKVTEKGKYVELRCDPISGHTALYWYRQSLGQGPEFLIYFQGTGAADDSGLPNDRFFAVRPEGSVSTLKIQRTERGDSAVYLCASSLCPGRVGEKLFFGSGTQLSVL.

J is TRBJ2-3 and V is TRBV10-1, with 12 nucleotides matching TRBD2. With 0 bases clipped from V and 0 bases from J, the junction kept 4 bases outside the gene matches. Germline lookup yields CDR1 WNHNN and CDR2 SYGVQD (reference sequence). The CDR3 has 18 residues. Here the CDR3 reads CASSESVTSGGSTDTQYF. For the CDR3, the DNA is TGCGCCAGCAGTGAGTCAGTAACTAGCGGGGGGAGCACAGATACGCAGTATTTT.

This clone appeared a few times. The sample carries other DNA sequences with the same CDR3. The rearrangement links TRBV5-1 to TRBJ2-2; D remains ambiguous. CDR3 length equals 13 residues. The germline V and J ends were trimmed by 0 bases and 3 bases, with 3 bases remaining between them. Germline V lookup: CDR1 SGHRS, CDR2 YFSETQ. The CDR3 DNA reads TGCGCCAGCAGCTTGGGGGACACCGGGGAGCTGTTTTTT. Protein product: CASSLGDTGELFF.

The chain carries TRBV10-3 and TRBJ2-7, with D maybe TRBD1 (6 bases). The CDR3 is 13 residues long. V shed 3 bases and J shed 12 bases, with 18 bases lying between them. Germline V lookup: CDR1 ENHRY, CDR2 SYGVKD. The CDR3, as DNA: TGTGCCATCAGTGATTTACATTCGCAGGGGCTGTACTTC. It specifies CAISDLHSQGLYF.

The count of this clone is one. The rearrangement joins TRBV7-2 to TRBJ2-7, with 7 positions matching TRBD1. The CDR3 totals 17 residues. V dropped 1 base and J dropped 1; count of bases not matched to a gene: 10. CDR1 and CDR2 from the germline V gene are SGHTA and FQGNSA. The CDR3 DNA sequence: TGTGCCAGCAGCTTAGGTAGACAGGGAGCCTCATCCTACGAGCAGTACTTC. Protein: CASSLGRQGASSYEQYF.

The rearrangement joins TRBV10-3 to TRBJ2-1, with a tentative D call TRBD1 (7 bases). Deletions cut 8 bases from V and 5 bases from J, with 16 bases between. The CDR3 runs to 14 residues. Per germline, CDR1 ENHRY and CDR2 SYGVKD. CDR3 sequence reads: CAIASGGKNNEQFF. The CDR3 DNA follows: TGTGCCATCGCTTCAGGGGGGAAAAACAATGAGCAGTTCTTC.

The chain links TRBV18 to TRBJ2-3; a possible D gene is TRBD2 (5 bases). The CDR3 runs 15 residues. Trimming removed 4 bases at V and 2 bases at J, with 13 bases between. Germline values: CDR1 KGHSH, CDR2 LQKENI. The CDR3 is CASSQRAGLTDTQYF. The CDR3 coding sequence is TGTGCCAGCTCACAGAGGGCTGGCCTCACAGATACGCAGTATTTT. The entire variable domain, with the rest obtained from reference TRBV18 and TRBJ2-3, is as follows: NAGVMQNPRHLVRRRGQEARLRCSPMKGHSHVYWYRQLPEEGLKFMVYLQKENIIDESGMPKERFSAEFPKEGPSILRIQQVVRGDSAAYFCASSQRAGLTDTQYFGPGTRLTVL.

The V and J genes are TRBV6-4 and TRBJ2-2; the D gene could be TRBD1 or TRBD2 (5 bases each). Germline V CDR1 and CDR2: MRHNA, SNTAGT. This CDR3 comprises 14 residues. V dropped 8 bases and J dropped 2 bases, with 12 bases sitting between them. The chain's CDR3 is CASRDLHNTGELFF. The CDR3 DNA follows: TGTGCCAGCCGGGACCTACATAACACCGGGGAGCTGTTTTTT.

J is TRBJ1-5 and V is TRBV21-1; TRBD1, the D gene given by the table, was not confirmed from the DNA. TRBV21-1 is described as a pseudogene. The CDR3 extends over 15 amino acids. CDR3 amino acids: CASNPRDSGNQPQHF. The CDR3 coding sequence is TGTGCCAGCAACCCGCGTGACAGTGGCAATCAGCCCCAGCATTTT.

The CDR3 spells CASYLDRNYGYTF. The CDR3 nucleotides read TGTGCCAGTTACTTGGACAGAAACTATGGCTACACCTTC. The V call is TRBV19, the J call TRBJ1-2; a possible D gene is TRBD1 (6 bases). Germline values: CDR1 LNHDA, CDR2 SQIVND (reference sequence). Deletions cut 8 bases from V and 2 bases from J, with 12 bases between. The CDR3 is made up of 13 amino acids.

There are a few counts of this clone. The chain links TRBV5-1 to TRBJ1-6, with a tentative D call TRBD1 (6 bases). The V gene lost 0 bases and the J gene lost 7 bases, with 11 bases spanning the gap. This CDR3 has 15 residues. Germline CDR1 reads SGHRS; CDR2 reads YFSETQ. The CDR3 loop reads CASSLVAGENSPLHF. The CDR3 DNA reads TGCGCCAGCAGCTTGGTTGCAGGGGAGAATTCACCCCTCCACTTT.

The gene calls are TRBV2 and TRBJ1-1; D possibly corresponds to TRBD1 (6 bases). The CDR3 length is 11 residues. Germline-derived CDR1 and CDR2 are SNHLY and FYNNEI. Trimming removed 7 bases at V and 7 bases at J, with 10 bases between. CDR3 in amino acids: CASTAQGEAFF. The CDR3 bases are TGTGCCAGCACCGCACAGGGTGAAGCTTTCTTT.

The genes are TRBV18 and TRBJ2-5; possible D gene TRBD2, 6 bases. V lost 6 bases, J lost 2 bases, and 10 bases lay in between. The CDR3 totals 13 residues. Germline CDR1 reads KGHSH; CDR2 reads LQKENI. The DNA of the CDR3 is TGTGCCAGCTCCCGGGGACTTCAAGAGACCCAGTACTTC. Protein sequence: CASSRGLQETQYF.

The chain links TRBV4-1 to TRBJ2-5, with 14 bases identical to TRBD2. V shed 1 base and J 4 bases; nucleotides not matched to a gene: 2. This CDR3 spans 16 amino acids. The germline gives CDR1 MGHRA, CDR2 YSYEKL. For the CDR3, the DNA is TGCGCCAGCAGCCAAGGGACTAGCGGGGGGCGAGAGACCCAGTACTTC. Amino acids: CASSQGTSGGRETQYF.

The V call is TRBV5-1, the J call TRBJ1-2; D remains unclear. This CDR3 comprises 13 residues. V shed 2 bases and J shed 2 bases, with 7 bases lying between them. The germline V gene has CDR1 SGHRS and CDR2 YFSETQ. The CDR3 reads CASSLDRNYGYTF. The CDR3 DNA reads as TGCGCCAGCAGCTTAGACCGAAACTATGGCTACACCTTC.

The J gene is TRBJ1-1, the V gene TRBV7-6, with 8 bases lining up with TRBD1. J lost 1 base, V lost 3 bases, and 13 bases had no gene match. The length of the CDR3 is 18 residues. From germline, CDR1 is SGHVS and CDR2 FNYEAQ. CDR3 nucleotide sequence: TGTGCCAGCAGCTTGAGGTCTGGACAGGGTCTCGGGAACACTGAAGCTTTCTTT. It codes for CASSLRSGQGLGNTEAFF.

The chain carries TRBV10-1 and TRBJ2-3; no clear D. There are 14 residues in the CDR3. V shed 1 base and J shed 7 bases, with 12 bases lying between them. CDR1 and CDR2 (germline): WNHNN, SYGVQD (reference sequence). As DNA, the CDR3 is TGCGCCAGCAGTGAGTATTCGAGTGAAAATACGCAGTATTTT. This codes for CASSEYSSENTQYF.

The rearrangement uses TRBV6-8 and TRBJ1-2; D unresolved. The CDR3 is made up of 10 amino acids. Germline assignment: CDR1 MNHGY and CDR2 SAAAGT. V shed 5 bases and J shed 8 bases, with 6 bases lying between them. The CDR3 nucleotides are TGTGCCAGCAGTCGAGGGGGCTACACCTTC. This sequence encodes CASSRGGYTF.

This chain uses TRBV14 with TRBJ1-2, with 9 nucleotides matching TRBD1. This CDR3 is built from 19 residues. Unmatched junction bases numbered 17, after V lost 3 bases and J lost 3 bases. CDR1 and CDR2 from the germline V gene are SGHDN and FVKESK. The CDR3 here is CASSHSGSWDREGDYGYTF. The CDR3 DNA reads as TGTGCCAGCAGCCACTCAGGTTCCTGGGACAGGGAAGGGGACTATGGCTACACCTTC.

This clone was observed a handful of times. The J gene is TRBJ1-5, the V gene TRBV2; D is ambiguous. Per the germline V gene, CDR1 is SNHLY and CDR2 is FYNNEI. Trimming took 3 bases from V and 1 from J, leaving 7 bases between them. The CDR3 runs to 14 residues. CDR3 bases: TGTGCCAGCAGTGAGTGGATAAGCAATCAGCCCCAGCATTTT. Protein: CASSEWISNQPQHF.

The CDR3 region is CASSQTGTNNSPLHF. For the CDR3, the DNA is TGTGCCAGCAGCCAAACAGGGACAAATAATTCACCCCTCCACTTT. This chain connects TRBV6-5 to TRBJ1-6, with D possibly being TRBD1 (6 bases). Germline V gene sequence: CDR1 MNHEY, CDR2 SVGAGI. The CDR3 has 15 amino acids. Trimming took off 6 bases at V and 5 bases at J, with 14 bases between the two ends.

The rearrangement joins TRBV5-1 to TRBJ2-7, with 8 bases identical to TRBD1. V was pared by 1 base and J by 6 bases, with 9 bases of the junction left unmatched. The length of the CDR3 is 15 residues. Germline assignment: CDR1 SGHRS and CDR2 YFSETQ. As DNA, the CDR3 is TGCGCCAGCAGCTTGCACGCGGACAGGGAGAGCGAGCAGTACTTC. Translation: CASSLHADRESEQYF.

J is TRBJ1-5 and V is TRBV7-2; D gene uncertain. The CDR3 has 15 amino acids. Trimming pared 2 bases from V and 0 bases from J, leaving 8 bases between. Germline values: CDR1 SGHTA, CDR2 FQGNSA. CDR3: CASSLRGISNQPQHF. The DNA of the CDR3 is TGTGCCAGCAGCTTACGGGGTATTAGCAATCAGCCCCAGCATTTT.

The V and J genes are TRBV2 and TRBJ1-1; D might be TRBD1 (5 bases). The V end lost 6 bases, the J end lost 4 bases, and 12 bases lay between the germline ends. In germline, CDR1 is SNHLY, CDR2 FYNNEI. This CDR3 has 13 amino acids. CDR3 sequence (DNA): TGTGCCAGCAGGATAGGGACGGGCACTGAAGCTTTCTTT. It is translated as CASRIGTGTEAFF.